A selection of T cell receptor beta chains follows, all from one sample in a study of cytomegalovirus exposure and HLA in healthy donors. The repertoire was sequenced with immunoSEQ multiplex PCR; TCRdb's copy has only in-frame clones and lacks some. Seen here are roughly 140,000 clones, 75% to 80% observed once, and the top ten hold roughly 0.7%. The source material was PBMCs. The source of these receptors is a male donor in good health and CMV-seronegative. Each CDR3 is given with its conserved first and last residue. The D gene is left open where the match is weak. Clone sizes are given selectively: once, few, many, or a class where the clone is expanded.

>NA|NA|TRBJ1-6|TRBV5-1
CASSGRENNSPLHF
TGCGCCAGCAGCGGCCGGGAGAATAATTCACCCCTCCACTTT
>TRBD1|NA|TRBJ1-2|TRBV7-2
CASSVGTDYGYTF
TGTGCCAGCAGCGTTGGGACAGACTATGGCTACACCTTC
>TRBD2|NA|TRBJ2-3|TRBV5-5
CASERLAGSPADTQYF
TGTGCCAGCGAACGACTAGCGGGCTCGCCGGCAGATACGCAGTATTTT
>NA|once|TRBJ2-4|TRBV29-1
CSVENWGTEENIQYF
TGCAGCGTTGAAAACTGGGGCACAGAGGAAAACATTCAGTACTTC
>TRBD1|few|TRBJ2-7|TRBV6-5
CASSYTGQGVYEQYF
TGTGCCAGCAGTTACACGGGACAGGGGGTCTACGAGCAGTACTTC
>NA|NA|TRBJ1-1|TRBV13
CASSSNRDAAFF
TGTGCCAGCAGCTCTAACAGGGATGCAGCTTTCTTT
>NA|NA|TRBJ2-5|TRBV7-9
CASSSGQLETQYF
TGTGCCAGCAGCTCAGGACAGCTAGAGACCCAGTACTTC
>TRBD1|NA|TRBJ1-2|TRBV27
CASSPRGHGYTF
TGTGCCAGCAGTCCCAGGGGGCACGGCTACACCTTC
>NA|NA|TRBJ2-7|TRBV14
CASSAHYRGREYEQYF
TGTGCCAGCAGCGCTCACTACAGGGGCCGGGAGTACGAGCAGTACTTC
>TRBD1|NA|TRBJ2-3|TRBV28
CASSLPGTGGADTQYF
TGTGCCAGCAGTTTACCCGGGACAGGGGGCGCAGATACGCAGTATTTT
>TRBD1|NA|TRBJ1-1|TRBV4-3
CASSFRTGGTEAFF
TGCGCCAGCAGCTTTCGGACAGGAGGGACTGAAGCTTTCTTT